What follows are 17 T cell receptor beta chains derived from one specimen sequenced in a study of spatial heterogeneity in lung cancer. Study conclusions and caveats: Expanded alpha and beta TCR counts within tumors tracked tumor mutation counts.

TCRdb recomputed calls from the 5' RACE reads with MiXCR, one row per CDR3 protein. This table has about 30,000 distinct CDR3 sequences, more than 5.5% appearing once. No antigen is known for these receptors. Time point in this sample: sample taken at primary tumor resection. Sequencing used lung tumor tissue, obtained at surgery. The receptors were gathered from a male donor with early-stage non-small cell lung cancer.

In this sample, this clonotype turned up many times. The chain has TRBV5-4 and TRBJ1-3; D remains ambiguous. Germline V lookup: CDR1 SGHNT, CDR2 YYREEE (reference sequence). Trimming removed 0 bases at V and 1 base at J, with 11 bases between. This CDR3 spans 16 amino acids. The CDR3 spells CASSLGPRASGNTIYF. CDR3 DNA: TGTGCCAGCAGCTTGGGACCGAGGGCGTCTGGAAACACCATATATTTT.

This rearrangement joins TRBV6-5 to TRBJ2-2, with TRBD1 matching 7 bases. Germline-derived CDR1 and CDR2 are MNHEY and SVGAGI. J gave up 4 bases and V 8 bases, and 10 bases lay outside the gene matches. This CDR3 contains 15 residues. The CDR3 DNA sequence: TGTGCCAGCCGAAGACAGGGTCGTTCCACCGGGGAGCTGTTTTTT. It specifies CASRRQGRSTGELFF.

This clonotype has more than one count but fewer than ten. This rearrangement joins TRBV20-1 to TRBJ1-5; possibly TRBD1 for D (5 bases). V lost 3 bases, J lost 4 bases, and 19 bases lay in between. The germline CDR1 and CDR2 sequences are DFQATT and SNEGSKA (reference sequence). The CDR3 sequence is 16 residues long. The CDR3 DNA reads as TGCAGTGCTAGCAACCCTAGGGACGGAGGTAATCAGCCCCAGCATTTT. Protein: CSASNPRDGGNQPQHF.

The J gene is TRBJ2-7, the V gene TRBV20-1; 7 nucleotides line up with TRBD1. This CDR3 comprises 13 residues. After removal of 0 bases from V and 4 bases from J, the junction contained 3 bases not matched to a gene. The germline V gene has CDR1 DFQATT and CDR2 SNEGSKA (reference sequence). The CDR3 sequence: CSARETGIYEQYF. The CDR3 region has the DNA TGCAGTGCTAGAGAGACAGGGATTTACGAGCAGTACTTC.

This clonotype was seen at least ten times. J is TRBJ2-3 and V is TRBV29-1, with TRBD1 identical over 9 bases. This CDR3 spans 14 amino acids. Germline assignment: CDR1 SQVTM and CDR2 ANQGSEA. V lost 7 bases and J lost 2; bases outside the gene matches: 7. CDR3 protein: CSGLTGGPTDTQYF. DNA of the CDR3: TGCAGCGGCTTGACAGGGGGACCCACAGATACGCAGTATTTT.

The chain recombines TRBV5-1 with TRBJ2-7; D possibly matches TRBD1 or TRBD2 (6 bases each). CDR1 is SGHRS and CDR2 is YFSETQ in the germline V gene. With 4 bases removed from V and 4 bases from J, the gap between germline ends came to 18 bases. The CDR3 has 15 residues. The CDR3: CASSPITGAAYEQYF. The CDR3 DNA reads TGCGCCAGCAGCCCCATTACGGGGGCGGCTTACGAGCAGTACTTC.

This clonotype was recorded at least ten times. This chain joins TRBV29-1 and TRBJ2-1; D is unresolved. The CDR3 is 14 amino acids. Germline values: CDR1 SQVTM, CDR2 ANQGSEA. Deletions cut 4 bases from V and 4 bases from J, with 14 bases between. The CDR3 sequence: CSVGAQSPYNEQFF. For the CDR3, the DNA is TGCAGCGTTGGTGCACAGTCCCCATACAATGAGCAGTTCTTC.

The sample holds a few counts of this clonotype. The CDR3 here is CASSLGDSYNEQFF. The CDR3, as DNA: TGCGCCAGCAGCTTGGGGGACTCCTACAATGAGCAGTTCTTC. The chain employs TRBV5-1 and TRBJ2-1; D is unclear. There are 14 residues in the CDR3. Germline CDR1 and CDR2: SGHRS and YFSETQ. Between the trimmed V and J ends, which lost 0 bases and 0 bases, there was a span of 4 bases.

This clonotype was recorded a few times. This sequence joins TRBV28 and TRBJ1-2; 12 bases are shared with TRBD1. The V segment lost 6 bases and the J segment 6 bases; nucleotides outside the gene matches: 8. The CDR3 spans 15 residues. Germline V gives CDR1 MDHEN, CDR2 SYDVKM. The CDR3 nucleotides read TGTGCCAGCAGAATGGGGACAGGGGGCAAGGATGGCTACACCTTC. It specifies CASRMGTGGKDGYTF.

This clonotype has at least ten counts. This chain uses TRBV7-2 with TRBJ2-6; D unresolved. Deletions cut 5 bases from V and 4 bases from J, with 9 bases between. Germline V lookup: CDR1 SGHTA, CDR2 FQGNSA. This CDR3 region has 14 residues. The CDR3 sequence: CASSLAWGANVLTF. The CDR3 DNA reads as TGTGCCAGCAGCCTTGCATGGGGGGCCAACGTCCTGACTTTC.

There are many counts of this clonotype. The rearrangement joins TRBV20-1 to TRBJ1-1; D gene unclear. The ends were cut back, 3 bases at V and 2 bases at J, with 34 bases in the middle. Looked up from germline, CDR1 is DFQATT and CDR2 is SNEGSKA (reference sequence). The length of the CDR3 is 21 residues. The CDR3 DNA sequence: TGCAGTGCTAGTCGAAAAAATAACACTGAAGCTTTCTTGGAGAATAACACTGAAGCTTTCTTT. The encoded protein is CSASRKNNTEAFLENNTEAFF.

Worth noting for this clonotype: A much larger clone lies one base from this, so it may be a read error. This chain connects TRBV5-5 to TRBJ1-2; D gene unclear. The germline V gene has CDR1 SGHKS and CDR2 YYEKEE (reference sequence). The CDR3 loop spans 16 amino acids. This CDR3 reads CVSSLGSSPRVDGYTF. The CDR3 DNA is TGTGTCAGCAGCTTGGGCTCTTCTCCCCGGGTCGATGGCTACACCTTC.

This clonotype was found many times. J is TRBJ1-1 and V is TRBV20-1; D gene ambiguous. The CDR3 length is 10 residues. CDR1 and CDR2 (germline): DFQATT, SNEGSKA (reference sequence). Trimming removed 1 base at V and 8 bases at J, with 5 bases between. The CDR3: CSARGLEAFF. The CDR3 DNA follows: TGCAGTGCTAGAGGGTTGGAAGCTTTCTTT.

This clonotype came up many times. CDR3 sequence: CASSVTQGSYNEQFF. The DNA for the CDR3 is TGTGCCAGCAGCGTCACACAGGGATCCTACAATGAGCAGTTCTTC. This chain links TRBV7-2 with TRBJ2-1, with a tentative D call TRBD1 (6 bases). V lost 5 bases to trimming and J lost 1 base, with 12 bases between them. This CDR3 region has 15 residues. CDR1 is SGHTA and CDR2 is FQGNSA in the germline V gene.

This clonotype was found many times. The chain carries TRBV3-1 and TRBJ2-7; D might be TRBD1 or TRBD2, each matching 5 bases. Between the trimmed V and J ends, which lost 1 base and 11 bases, there was a span of 9 bases. The CDR3 has 11 residues. From germline, CDR1 is LGHDT and CDR2 YNNKEL (reference sequence). As DNA, the CDR3 is TGTGCCAGCAGCCAAGGGGGGATAAAGTACTTC. Protein sequence: CASSQGGIKYF.

This clonotype is judged large (0.1 to 1%). The V and J genes are TRBV5-1 and TRBJ2-3; D is unresolved. V dropped 0 bases and J dropped 5 bases, with 10 bases sitting between them. In germline, CDR1 is SGHRS, CDR2 YFSETQ. The length of the CDR3 is 14 residues. The CDR3 bases are TGCGCCAGCAGCTTGGGGCAGGCGGAAGATACGCAGTATTTT. Its translation: CASSLGQAEDTQYF. Complete variable domain (other parts from reference TRBV5-1 and TRBJ2-3): KAGVTQTPRYLIKTRGQQVTLSCSPISGHRSVSWYQQTPGQGLQFLFEYFSETQRNKGNFPGRFSGRQFSNSRSEMNVSTLELGDSALYLCASSLGQAEDTQYFGPGTRLTVL.

This clonotype was recorded a few times. This chain joins TRBV4-3 and TRBJ1-3; 7 nucleotides line up with TRBD1. The V gene's germline CDR1 is LGHNA and CDR2 YSLEER. The CDR3 spans 17 residues. Losses at the gene ends were 1 base for V and 0 bases for J; bases not matched to a gene: 6. This CDR3 is CASSQVPTGDSGNTIYF. The CDR3 DNA sequence: TGCGCCAGCAGCCAAGTTCCCACAGGGGACTCTGGAAACACCATATATTTT.